This TCR beta chain was found in a study of control samples from healthy donors and cancer patients. CDR1 and CDR2 (germline): LNHDA, SQIVND (reference sequence). V shed 7 bases and J 7 bases; nucleotides not matched to a gene: 6. The CDR3 extends over 13 amino acids. Sequenced by immunoSEQ multiplex PCR; TCRdb stores in-frame clones only, minus some. Counted here are around 20,000 clones, 70% to 90% occurring once; the ten biggest clones make up more than 8%. The J gene is TRBJ2-1, the V gene TRBV19, with 8 positions matching TRBD1. Sequenced sample: PBMCs. This clonotype was obtained from a woman aged 60-75 years with head and neck cancer. CDR3 residues: CASNIDRGNEQFF. In DNA form, the CDR3 reads TGTGCCAGTAATATCGACAGGGGTAATGAGCAGTTCTTC.